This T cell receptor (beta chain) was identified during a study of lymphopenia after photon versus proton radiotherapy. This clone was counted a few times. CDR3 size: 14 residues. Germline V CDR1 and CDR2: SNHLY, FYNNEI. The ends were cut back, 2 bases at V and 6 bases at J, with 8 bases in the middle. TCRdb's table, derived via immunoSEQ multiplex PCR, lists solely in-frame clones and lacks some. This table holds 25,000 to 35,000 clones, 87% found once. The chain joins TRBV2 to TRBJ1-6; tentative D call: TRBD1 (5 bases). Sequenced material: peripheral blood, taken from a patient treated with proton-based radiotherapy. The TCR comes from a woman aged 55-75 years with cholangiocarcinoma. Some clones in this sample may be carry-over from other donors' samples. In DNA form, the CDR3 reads TGTGCCAGCAGTGAAATGACAGTTAATTCACCCCTCCACTTT. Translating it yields CASSEMTVNSPLHF.